Here is one T cell receptor (beta chain) with its context. The entry originates in a study of blood T cell repertoires in COVID-19. In the study overall: The study drew acute and convalescent COVID-19 samples from the United States, Italy and Spain. The analysed material was cDNA or gDNA that came from T cells, B-cell-depleted T cells, or PBMCs.

The CDR3 is 13 residues long. Unmatched junction bases numbered 6, after V lost 6 bases and J lost 5 bases. Germline CDR1 KGHSH, CDR2 LQKENI. Original analysis: Reference gene primer amplification gave estimated nucleated cell counts. Sequencing was performed with immunoSEQ multiplex PCR; in TCRdb, only in-frame clones are kept and a portion is missing. The DNA gave D and trimming, while V, J and clone size come from that table. This table has 200,000 to 250,000 clones, about 90% appearing once. Sequenced: peripheral blood. This sequence was found in a man younger than 45 with acute or convalescent COVID-19. The genes are TRBV18 and TRBJ1-1, with TRBD1 matching 7 bases. CDR3 nucleotides: TGTGCCAGCTCCGAGACAGGGTCGACTGAAGCTTTCTTT. It encodes CASSETGSTEAFF.